The 30 T cell receptor beta chains presented below share a single source sample, sequenced in a study of T cells in Graves' hyperthyroidism and ophthalmopathy. The source material, RNA transcripts, was used to amplify TCR beta CDR3 regions. A first-round RT-PCR of the TCR CDR3 used the HTBI primer set. TCRdb redid the calling of the multiplex PCR reads with MiXCR, one entry per CDR3 protein. The sample records approximately 420,000 distinct CDR3 sequences, roughly an eighth being singletons. Sequencing was done on a sample of blood. These receptors were obtained from a woman aged 18 to 35 with Graves' hyperthyroidism.

Regarding this clonotype: At one of its ends the junction is not consistent with the germline gene, which may arise from a read error. V gene TRBV7-7 combines with J gene TRBJ2-1; 8 nucleotides match TRBD1. The V gene's germline CDR1 is SSHAT and CDR2 FNYEAQ (reference sequence). This CDR3 spans 15 amino acids. The CDR3 DNA is TGTGCTAGCAGCCTTACGACAGGGACAGGCAATGAGCAGTTCTTC. Encoded protein: CASSLTTGTGNEQFF.

This clonotype was seen ten or more times. The V and J genes are TRBV5-1 and TRBJ1-5; the D gene is possibly TRBD1 (6 bases). Trimming shortened V by 0 bases and J by 1 base, and 8 bases separated the two germline ends. CDR1 SGHRS and CDR2 YFSETQ come from the germline V gene. This CDR3 has 15 amino acids. DNA for the CDR3: TGCGCCAGCAGCTTGGACGGGACAAGCAATCAGCCCCAGCATTTT. Residues: CASSLDGTSNQPQHF.

In its sample, this clonotype was seen many times. This chain connects TRBV12-3 or TRBV12-4 to TRBJ1-2; 7 positions match TRBD1. V dropped 3 bases and J dropped 6; count of bases not matched to a gene: 10. This CDR3 contains 15 residues. CDR3 DNA: TGTGCCAGCAGTTTCGGAGACAGGGAGGTTGATGGCTACACCTTC. This codes for CASSFGDREVDGYTF.

On this clonotype: Just one base apart from a much larger clone, this may be a read error. The gene calls are TRBV6-2 or TRBV6-3 and TRBJ1-1; no firm D call. In germline, CDR1 is MNHEY, CDR2 SVGEGT. V dropped 4 bases and J dropped 1 base, with 7 bases sitting between them. The CDR3 runs 13 residues. The CDR3 DNA reads TGTGCCAGCAGTTTCCACACGAACACTGAAGCTTTCTTT. Protein sequence: CASSFHTNTEAFF.

There are a few counts of this clonotype. J is TRBJ1-2 and V is TRBV28; 7 nucleotides align to TRBD1. Germline lookup yields CDR1 MDHEN and CDR2 SYDVKM. With 2 bases clipped from V and 5 bases from J, the junction kept 8 bases outside the gene matches. The CDR3 consists of 15 residues. For the CDR3, the DNA is TGTGCCAGCAGTTTACCCCCAGGGGGACCTTATGGCTACACCTTC. Translation gives CASSLPPGGPYGYTF.

The rearrangement uses TRBV15 and TRBJ2-7; TRBD1 matches 9 bases. The J segment lost 2 bases and the V segment lost 4 bases, leaving 3 bases of the junction unmatched. Germline values: CDR1 LNHNV, CDR2 YYDKDF (reference sequence). The CDR3 has 14 residues. CDR3 sequence (DNA): TGTGCCACCAGCAAAAGGGACAGGGCCTACGAGCAGTACTTC. This sequence encodes CATSKRDRAYEQYF.

The chain carries TRBV28 and TRBJ1-1, with D perhaps TRBD1 (6 bases). The germline V gene has CDR1 MDHEN and CDR2 SYDVKM. Trimming removed 3 bases from V and 5 bases from J, with 16 bases in between. The CDR3 contains 15 residues. The CDR3 DNA reads TGTGCCAGCAGTTTGATACCACAGGGAAGAACTGAAGCTTTCTTT. This translates into CASSLIPQGRTEAFF.

This chain links TRBV28 with TRBJ2-5; D is unclear. The length of the CDR3 is 13 residues. V was cut by 1 base and J by 5 bases, with 8 bases left in between. The germline V gene has CDR1 MDHEN and CDR2 SYDVKM. The chain's CDR3 is CASSLYVGETQYF. The CDR3 region has the DNA TGTGCCAGCAGTTTATACGTTGGGGAGACCCAGTACTTC. The full variable domain, with the rest looked up from reference TRBV28 and TRBJ2-5, is DVKVTQSSRYLVKRTGEKVFLECVQDMDHENMFWYRQDPGLGLRLIYFSYDVKMKEKGDIPEGYSVSREKKERFSLILESASTNQTSMYLCASSLYVGETQYFGPGTRLLVL.

J is TRBJ2-5 and V is TRBV9, with TRBD1 matching over 8 bases. Germline V lookup: CDR1 SGDLS, CDR2 YYNGEE. The trim removed 0 bases at V and 2 bases at J, leaving 3 bases unmatched. The CDR3 has 15 amino acids. The DNA of the CDR3 is TGTGCCAGCAGCGTAGGGGGACAGGCACAAGAGACCCAGTACTTC. Its protein product is CASSVGGQAQETQYF. The full variable domain, in which reference TRBV9 and TRBJ2-5 provide the parts outside the CDR3, is DSGVTQTPKHLITATGQRVTLRCSPRSGDLSVYWYQQSLDQGLQFLIQYYNGEERAKGNILERFSAQQFPDLHSELNLSSLELGDSALYFCASSVGGQAQETQYFGPGTRLLVL.

There are a few counts of this clonotype. V is TRBV11-2 and J is TRBJ2-1; TRBD2 might be the D (6 bases). Germline V lookup: CDR1 SGHAT, CDR2 FQNNGV. CDR3 length: 17 amino acids. Trimming took 4 bases from V and 4 from J, leaving 20 bases between them. DNA of the CDR3: TGTGCCAGCAGCTCGGGTCTGTGGGGGGATGCGTACAATGAGCAGTTCTTC. Protein: CASSSGLWGDAYNEQFF.

This clonotype was recorded many times. The V and J genes are TRBV27 and TRBJ2-3; 9 bases line up with TRBD2. Looked up from germline, CDR1 is MNHEY and CDR2 is SMNVEV (reference sequence). CDR3 length equals 16 residues. After removal of 5 bases from V and 5 bases from J, the junction contained 11 bases not matched to a gene. This chain's CDR3 is CASSDLAGGPGDTQYF. The CDR3, as DNA: TGTGCCAGCAGTGATTTGGCGGGAGGGCCGGGAGATACGCAGTATTTT.

In this sample, this clonotype turned up a few times. V usage is TRBV12-3 or TRBV12-4 and J usage is TRBJ1-3; D gene unclear. This CDR3 spans 13 amino acids. V was pared by 3 bases and J by 10 bases, with 13 bases between. DNA for the CDR3: TGTGCCAGCAGTTTTTTGGAGGGAGGGACCATATATTTT. Translating gives CASSFLEGGTIYF.

There are many counts of this clonotype. This chain joins TRBV28 and TRBJ2-7; 12 positions match TRBD2. The CDR3 sequence is 16 residues long. CDR1 and CDR2 from the germline V gene are MDHEN and SYDVKM. The trim removed 2 bases at V and 4 bases at J, leaving 6 bases unmatched. As DNA, the CDR3 is TGTGCCAGCAGTTTAGGACTAGCGGGAAGGATGTACGAGCAGTACTTC. Encoded protein: CASSLGLAGRMYEQYF.

This clonotype was found a few times. V is TRBV7-8 and J is TRBJ2-7; the match to TRBD2 covers 8 bases. The trim removed 5 bases at V and 0 bases at J, leaving 12 bases unmatched. The germline gives CDR1 SGHVS, CDR2 FQNEAQ. This CDR3 is built from 17 residues. The CDR3 sequence: CASSVMSGGLSSYEQYF. CDR3 sequence (DNA): TGTGCCAGCAGCGTAATGTCGGGGGGGTTAAGCTCCTACGAGCAGTACTTC.

The table lists this clonotype with many counts. V and J are TRBV7-2 and TRBJ1-4; TRBD1 matches 9 bases. CDR1 is SGHTA, CDR2 FQGNSA, per germline. There are 13 residues in the CDR3. The V and J ends lost 4 bases and 8 bases, in that order; junction bases with no gene match: 2. CDR3 loop: CASSSGTGEKLFF. The DNA for the CDR3 is TGTGCCAGCAGCTCCGGGACAGGGGAAAAACTGTTTTTT.

Ten or more counts support this clonotype. This rearrangement joins TRBV11-2 to TRBJ2-3, with D perhaps matching TRBD1 or TRBD2 (5 bases each). Trimming shortened V by 4 bases and J by 2 bases, and 16 bases separated the two germline ends. Germline V CDR1 and CDR2: SGHAT, FQNNGV. The CDR3 totals 16 residues. The CDR3 DNA sequence: TGTGCCAGCAGCTCCTGGGAGAGACAGACCACAGATACGCAGTATTTT. It yields the protein CASSSWERQTTDTQYF.

This clonotype was picked up many times. This chain uses TRBV20-1 with TRBJ2-7, with D perhaps matching TRBD1 (5 bases). The CDR3 is 14 amino acids. Trimming took off 0 bases at V and 3 bases at J, with 12 bases between the two ends. Germline lookup yields CDR1 DFQATT and CDR2 SNEGSKA (reference sequence). CDR3 protein: CSARDVQGLYEQYF. The CDR3, as DNA: TGCAGTGCTAGAGATGTGCAGGGCCTCTACGAGCAGTACTTC.

This clonotype has a count of ten or more. The chain carries TRBV7-9 and TRBJ2-4, with 11 positions matching TRBD1. Germline V gene lookup returns CDR1 SEHNR and CDR2 FQNEAQ (reference sequence). Unmatched junction bases numbered 1, after V lost 5 bases and J lost 7 bases. The CDR3 totals 13 residues. The CDR3 DNA reads as TGTGCCAGCAGCGGGACAGGGGGTAACATTCAGTACTTC. Amino acids: CASSGTGGNIQYF.

Points on this clonotype: A much larger clone lies a single base off, so this may be a read error. This chain connects TRBV27 to TRBJ1-1; D is perhaps TRBD1 (6 bases). The CDR3 is 18 residues long. The germline gives CDR1 MNHEY, CDR2 SMNVEV (reference sequence). The CDR3 bases are TGTGCCAGCAGTTTATCGGATGAATCAACAGGGTTAGGGACTGAAGCTCTCTTT. This sequence encodes CASSLSDESTGLGTEALF.

This clonotype was seen many times. The chain couples TRBV9 to TRBJ2-7, with 9 bases identical to TRBD2. The CDR3 extends over 14 amino acids. CDR1 and CDR2 from the germline V gene are SGDLS and YYNGEE. The V gene end was trimmed by 0 bases and the J gene end by 5 bases; junction bases not matched to a gene: 3. CDR3: CASSVGGRAHEQYF. The CDR3 DNA is TGTGCCAGCAGCGTAGGCGGGAGGGCCCACGAGCAGTACTTC.

This clonotype was seen ten or more times. The chain uses TRBV7-2 and TRBJ1-3; 8 bases map to TRBD1. Trimming cost V 3 bases and J 8 bases; bases outside gene matches: 6. Per germline, CDR1 SGHTA and CDR2 FQGNSA. The CDR3 covers 14 residues. The CDR3 bases are TGTGCCAGCAGCTTTGTGGACAGGGTGCACACCATATATTTT. Translation: CASSFVDRVHTIYF.

This clonotype was seen repeatedly, ten times or more. The chain carries TRBV9 and TRBJ2-4; no clear D gene. The V end lost 0 bases, the J end lost 2 bases, and 12 bases lay between the germline ends. Germline-derived CDR1 and CDR2 are SGDLS and YYNGEE. This CDR3 is 16 amino acids long. The CDR3 reads CASSVEGGPTKNIQYF. CDR3 nucleotide sequence: TGTGCCAGCAGCGTAGAAGGTGGACCCACCAAAAACATTCAGTACTTC.

The rearrangement joins TRBV11-1 to TRBJ2-3; D is uncertain. This CDR3 spans 14 amino acids. Trimming took 5 bases from V and 2 from J, leaving 11 bases between them. In germline, CDR1 is SGHAT, CDR2 FQDESV (reference sequence). The CDR3 loop is CASSGVIATDTQYF. CDR3 bases: TGTGCCAGCAGCGGAGTGATAGCCACAGATACGCAGTATTTT.

This clonotype was detected ten times or more. The rearrangement uses TRBV6-5 and TRBJ2-1; TRBD1 matches 7 bases. Germline V gives CDR1 MNHEY, CDR2 SVGAGI. The length of the CDR3 is 14 residues. With 0 bases clipped from V and 14 bases from J, the junction kept 10 bases outside the gene matches. CDR3 sequence (DNA): TGTGCCAGCAGTTACTCGGGGGACGGGACAGCTGAGTTCTTC. This translates into CASSYSGDGTAEFF.

Many counts were recorded for this clonotype. The chain joins TRBV5-5 to TRBJ2-7; 7 bases map to TRBD2. The CDR3 has 15 residues. CDR1 SGHKS and CDR2 YYEKEE come from the germline V gene (reference sequence). Unmatched junction bases numbered 8, after V lost 0 bases and J lost 5 bases. CDR3: CASSLAGGGYNEQYF. CDR3 DNA: TGTGCCAGCAGCTTGGCTGGGGGAGGGTACAACGAGCAGTACTTC.

This clonotype was observed at least ten times. CDR3 nucleotide sequence: TGTGCCAGCAGCCCGGGACTAGCGGGCTACCAATCCTACAATGAGCAGTTCTTC. It specifies CASSPGLAGYQSYNEQFF. The chain has TRBV7-9 and TRBJ2-1; 12 bases agree with TRBD2. Germline CDR1 reads SEHNR; CDR2 reads FQNEAQ (reference sequence). CDR3 length: 18 amino acids. Unmatched junction bases numbered 9, after V lost 5 bases and J lost 1 base. Full variable domain (rest looked up from reference TRBV7-9 and TRBJ2-1): DTGVSQNPRHKITKRGQNVTFRCDPISEHNRLYWYRQTLGQGPEFLTYFQNEAQLEKSRLLSDRFSAERPKGSFSTLEIQRTEQGDSAMYLCASSPGLAGYQSYNEQFFGPGTRLTVL.

This clonotype was seen a handful of times. The gene calls are TRBV6-1 and TRBJ1-4, with 9 bases that match TRBD1. CDR1 MNHNS and CDR2 SASEGT come from the germline V gene. V dropped 6 bases and J dropped 5; count of bases not matched to a gene: 10. This CDR3 is built from 16 residues. CDR3 amino acids: CASRPPGQGKNEKLFF. The CDR3 DNA is TGTGCCAGCAGACCACCCGGACAGGGGAAAAATGAAAAACTGTTTTTT.

A few counts support this clonotype. The chain couples TRBV7-9 to TRBJ1-1; D gene unclear. The CDR3 runs 16 residues. Trimming took off 5 bases at V and 4 bases at J, with 20 bases between the two ends. CDR1 is SEHNR and CDR2 is FQNEAQ in the germline V gene (reference sequence). CDR3 in amino acids: CASSPPGVGSITEAFF. For the CDR3, the DNA is TGTGCCAGCAGCCCGCCCGGGGTAGGGAGTATCACTGAAGCTTTCTTT.

Only a few counts were recorded for this clonotype. The genes are TRBV3-1 and TRBJ2-3; TRBD1 is a possible D gene (6 bases). Germline V gene sequence: CDR1 LGHDT, CDR2 YNNKEL (reference sequence). V lost 1 base and J lost 2, with 13 bases in between. This CDR3 has 16 residues. The CDR3 here is CASSQGTDHFTDTQYF. In nucleotides, the CDR3 is TGTGCCAGCAGCCAAGGGACAGACCATTTCACAGATACGCAGTATTTT.

The V gene is TRBV4-3, the J gene TRBJ2-2; the match to TRBD1 covers 10 bases. V lost 0 bases, J lost 4 bases, and 2 bases stayed unmatched. This CDR3 contains 16 residues. Germline CDR1 reads LGHNA; CDR2 reads YSLEER. The CDR3 DNA reads TGCGCCAGCAGCCAAGAGGGACAGGGGACCACCGGGGAGCTGTTTTTT. It specifies CASSQEGQGTTGELFF.